The rows below give T cell receptor beta chains drawn from one sample of a study of blood T cell repertoires in COVID-19. This table comes from immunoSEQ multiplex PCR, and its TCRdb copy is limited to in-frame clones, with some not included. The data hold approximately 100,000 clones, with approximately 85% observed a single time. The sequencing sample was made of peripheral blood. The receptors originated from a human donor in a cohort sampled during active COVID-19. The CDR3 runs from the conserved cysteine through the conserved F or W. D genes are given only for firm matches. A clone size is listed for some rows: how often the clone was seen (once, few, many), or a class if it is expanded.

abundance: -; j_gene: TRBJ2-5; d_gene: -; v_gene: TRBV12-5; CDR3nt: TGTGCTAGTGGTTTGGGAGTCGGGGGTTTCCAAGAGACCCAGTACTTC; CDR3aa: CASGLGVGGFQETQYF
abundance: once; j_gene: TRBJ2-7; d_gene: TRBD2; v_gene: TRBV7-2; CDR3nt: TGTGCCAGCAGCTGGAGGATGGGGACTAGCGGGACCTCCTACGAGCAGTACTTC; CDR3aa: CASSWRMGTSGTSYEQYF
abundance: -; j_gene: TRBJ1-3; d_gene: TRBD1; v_gene: TRBV5-6; CDR3nt: TGTGCCAGCAGCTTGGGGGGACAGATAGGAAACACCATATATTTT; CDR3aa: CASSLGGQIGNTIYF
abundance: -; j_gene: TRBJ2-5; d_gene: -; v_gene: TRBV9; CDR3nt: TGTGCCAGCAGCACCACTAGCAACCAAGAGACCCAGTACTTC; CDR3aa: CASSTTSNQETQYF
abundance: -; j_gene: TRBJ2-1; d_gene: TRBD2; v_gene: TRBV7-8; CDR3nt: TGTGCCAGCAGCCCCACTAGCGGGGGGTTTTGGGATGAGCAGTTCTTC; CDR3aa: CASSPTSGGFWDEQFF
abundance: -; j_gene: TRBJ2-7; d_gene: TRBD2; v_gene: TRBV7-2; CDR3nt: TGTGCCAGCAGCTTGCCGGGACTAGGCTTATCCTACGAGCAGTACTTC; CDR3aa: CASSLPGLGLSYEQYF
abundance: -; j_gene: TRBJ2-1; d_gene: TRBD1; v_gene: TRBV6-1; CDR3nt: TGTGCCAGCAGTGAAGCGCTCGGACAGGGGACCAATGAGCAGTTCTTC; CDR3aa: CASSEALGQGTNEQFF
abundance: -; j_gene: TRBJ2-1; d_gene: -; v_gene: TRBV19; CDR3nt: TGTGCCAGTAGTAAGGAGGGGATGGGTTACAATGAGCAGTTCTTC; CDR3aa: CASSKEGMGYNEQFF
abundance: few; j_gene: TRBJ2-2; d_gene: -; v_gene: TRBV6-1; CDR3nt: TGTGCCAGCAGTGAACAAAGACCAACGGGGGCCGGGGAGCTGTTTTTT; CDR3aa: CASSEQRPTGAGELFF
abundance: -; j_gene: TRBJ1-2; d_gene: TRBD1; v_gene: TRBV2; CDR3nt: TGTGCCAGCAACCGACAGGGGGTCTATGGCTACACCTTC; CDR3aa: CASNRQGVYGYTF
abundance: -; j_gene: TRBJ2-3; d_gene: -; v_gene: TRBV29-1; CDR3nt: TGCAGCGTTGATGTAGCGGTACGCACAGATACGCAGTATTTT; CDR3aa: CSVDVAVRTDTQYF
abundance: -; j_gene: TRBJ1-2; d_gene: -; v_gene: TRBV30; CDR3nt: TGTGCCTGTTACACCGAAGGAGATGGCTACACCTTC; CDR3aa: CACYTEGDGYTF
abundance: -; j_gene: TRBJ2-2; d_gene: -; v_gene: TRBV18; CDR3nt: TGTGCCAGCTCACCATCCCCGGGAGCTGGCGGGGAGCTGTTTTTT; CDR3aa: CASSPSPGAGGELFF
abundance: -; j_gene: TRBJ1-2; d_gene: TRBD1; v_gene: TRBV7-3; CDR3nt: TGTGCCAGCAGCCCAGGTGGAGGGGGCGACTATGGCTACACCTTC; CDR3aa: CASSPGGGGDYGYTF
abundance: -; j_gene: TRBJ1-2; d_gene: TRBD1; v_gene: TRBV7-2; CDR3nt: TGTGCCAGCAGCTTACCGGGACAGGTCTATGGCTACACCTTC; CDR3aa: CASSLPGQVYGYTF
abundance: once; j_gene: TRBJ2-3; d_gene: -; v_gene: TRBV24-1; CDR3nt: TGTGCCACCAGTGCCAGGTGGGGCTACGAAGATACGCAGTATTTT; CDR3aa: CATSARWGYEDTQYF
abundance: -; j_gene: TRBJ1-2; d_gene: -; v_gene: TRBV28; CDR3nt: TGTGCCAGCAGTTCCCCAAATTGGGACATAAATGGCTACACCTTC; CDR3aa: CASSSPNWDINGYTF
abundance: -; j_gene: TRBJ2-7; d_gene: TRBD1; v_gene: TRBV6-5; CDR3nt: TGTGCCAGCAGTACTACAGGGACAGGGGAGCAGTACTTC; CDR3aa: CASSTTGTGEQYF
abundance: few; j_gene: TRBJ1-2; d_gene: TRBD1; v_gene: TRBV9; CDR3nt: TGTGCCAGCAGCGTACTGACAGGGTCTAACTATGGCTACACCTTC; CDR3aa: CASSVLTGSNYGYTF
abundance: -; j_gene: TRBJ1-5; d_gene: -; v_gene: TRBV24-1; CDR3nt: TGTGCCACCAGTGATGAAGGGGATCAGCCCCAGCATTTT; CDR3aa: CATSDEGDQPQHF
abundance: -; j_gene: TRBJ2-1; d_gene: -; v_gene: TRBV19; CDR3nt: TGTGCCAGTAGTATGGTAACAGGGCCCTACAATGAGCAGTTCTTC; CDR3aa: CASSMVTGPYNEQFF
abundance: -; j_gene: TRBJ1-2; d_gene: -; v_gene: TRBV7-2; CDR3nt: TGTGCCAGCAGCCCTGAAGGACAAAACGGTGGTGGCTACACCTTC; CDR3aa: CASSPEGQNGGGYTF
abundance: -; j_gene: TRBJ2-7; d_gene: -; v_gene: TRBV19; CDR3nt: TGTGCCAGTAGTAAGAACGGGAACTACTACGAGCAGTACTTC; CDR3aa: CASSKNGNYYEQYF
abundance: -; j_gene: TRBJ2-3; d_gene: TRBD2; v_gene: TRBV6-2/TRBV6-3; CDR3nt: TGTGCCAGCAGTTATGGACTAGCGGGGTGGTATTTT; CDR3aa: CASSYGLAGWYF
abundance: medium-sized; j_gene: TRBJ1-3; d_gene: -; v_gene: TRBV28; CDR3nt: TGTGCCAGCAGTTTATACAGGGCTGGAAACACCATATATTTT; CDR3aa: CASSLYRAGNTIYF
abundance: -; j_gene: TRBJ1-2; d_gene: -; v_gene: TRBV9; CDR3nt: TGTGCCAGCAGCGTAGTCGGGGATTGGCGTGGCTACACCTTC; CDR3aa: CASSVVGDWRGYTF
abundance: -; j_gene: TRBJ2-7; d_gene: -; v_gene: TRBV5-4; CDR3nt: TGTGCCAGCAGCTTGGGTCTACAACAGGGCTACGAGCAGTACTTC; CDR3aa: CASSLGLQQGYEQYF
abundance: -; j_gene: TRBJ2-1; d_gene: TRBD2; v_gene: TRBV28; CDR3nt: TGTGCCAGCAGGCCGGGACTAGCGGTATACAATGAGCAGTTCTTC; CDR3aa: CASRPGLAVYNEQFF
abundance: -; j_gene: TRBJ2-3; d_gene: -; v_gene: TRBV25-1; CDR3nt: TGTGCCAGCGGCTTATCTACAGATACGCAGTATTTT; CDR3aa: CASGLSTDTQYF
abundance: -; j_gene: TRBJ2-3; d_gene: TRBD1; v_gene: TRBV5-1; CDR3nt: TGCGCCAGCAGCACGGACAGGGGTTTAGATACGCAGTATTTT; CDR3aa: CASSTDRGLDTQYF
abundance: few; j_gene: TRBJ2-1; d_gene: -; v_gene: TRBV6-5; CDR3nt: TGTGCCAGCAGGGGTGGGGGCTATGAGCAGTTCTTC; CDR3aa: CASRGGGYEQFF
abundance: once; j_gene: TRBJ1-2; d_gene: -; v_gene: TRBV15; CDR3nt: TGTGCCACCAGCAGAGGCCCCTCGGTTCGCTATGGCTACACCTTC; CDR3aa: CATSRGPSVRYGYTF
abundance: -; j_gene: TRBJ2-5; d_gene: TRBD2; v_gene: TRBV7-2; CDR3nt: TGTGCCAGCAGCCTGCAGCGGGGGGGCCGAGTACAAGAGACCCAGTACTTC; CDR3aa: CASSLQRGGRVQETQYF
abundance: -; j_gene: TRBJ2-7; d_gene: TRBD1; v_gene: TRBV27; CDR3nt: TGTGCCAGCGCCCTACAGGGGGTCGTCTACGAGCAGTACTTC; CDR3aa: CASALQGVVYEQYF
abundance: -; j_gene: TRBJ2-6; d_gene: -; v_gene: TRBV12-5; CDR3nt: TGTGCTAGTGCCCAGTCTGGGGCCAACGTCCTGACTTTC; CDR3aa: CASAQSGANVLTF
abundance: -; j_gene: TRBJ2-1; d_gene: -; v_gene: TRBV7-9; CDR3nt: TGTGCCAGCAGCCCACCATTCAGGGCTAGCGTACACAATGAGCAGTTCTTC; CDR3aa: CASSPPFRASVHNEQFF
abundance: once; j_gene: TRBJ2-1; d_gene: -; v_gene: TRBV7-3; CDR3nt: TGTGCCAGCAGTATAAGCGGACGGACCTCCTACAATGAGCAGTTCTTC; CDR3aa: CASSISGRTSYNEQFF
abundance: -; j_gene: TRBJ2-1; d_gene: TRBD1; v_gene: TRBV15; CDR3nt: TGTGCCACCAGCACGACAGGGAGTGCGGGCAATGAGCAGTTCTTC; CDR3aa: CATSTTGSAGNEQFF
abundance: -; j_gene: TRBJ1-3; d_gene: -; v_gene: TRBV7-2; CDR3nt: TGTGCCAGCAGCTCCGGCGGGACGGTCTCTGGAAACACCATATATTTT; CDR3aa: CASSSGGTVSGNTIYF
abundance: once; j_gene: TRBJ2-7; d_gene: -; v_gene: TRBV3-1/TRBV3-2; CDR3nt: TGTGCCAGCAGCCCACGAGCGGCGGGGGACACCTACGAGCAGTACTTC; CDR3aa: CASSPRAAGDTYEQYF
abundance: -; j_gene: TRBJ1-5; d_gene: TRBD1; v_gene: TRBV30; CDR3nt: TGTGCCTGGAAGACCGGGACAGGGGATAATCAGCCCCAGCATTTT; CDR3aa: CAWKTGTGDNQPQHF
abundance: -; j_gene: TRBJ1-6; d_gene: -; v_gene: TRBV7-6; CDR3nt: TGTGCCAGCAGCTTGGACGGGGGGCTGAATTCACCCCTCCACTTT; CDR3aa: CASSLDGGLNSPLHF
abundance: -; j_gene: TRBJ2-7; d_gene: -; v_gene: TRBV7-8; CDR3nt: TGTGCCAGCAGCTCAAGGGGCGCGAGATACGAGCAGTACTTC; CDR3aa: CASSSRGARYEQYF
abundance: -; j_gene: TRBJ2-7; d_gene: -; v_gene: TRBV3-1/TRBV3-2; CDR3nt: TGTGCCAGCAGCCCAACCGTCCCCGGGGGCGAGCAGTACTTC; CDR3aa: CASSPTVPGGEQYF